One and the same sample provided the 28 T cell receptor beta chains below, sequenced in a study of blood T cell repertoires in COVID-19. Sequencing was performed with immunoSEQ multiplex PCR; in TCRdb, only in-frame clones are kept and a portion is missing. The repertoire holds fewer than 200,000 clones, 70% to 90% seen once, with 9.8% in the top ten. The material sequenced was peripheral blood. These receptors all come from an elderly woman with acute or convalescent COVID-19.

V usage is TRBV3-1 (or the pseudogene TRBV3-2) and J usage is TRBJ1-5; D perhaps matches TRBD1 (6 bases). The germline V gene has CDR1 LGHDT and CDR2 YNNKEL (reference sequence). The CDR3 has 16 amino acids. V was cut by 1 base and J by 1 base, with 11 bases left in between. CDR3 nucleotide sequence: TGTGCCAGCAGCCAAGGGGATGGACAGAGCAATCAGCCCCAGCATTTT. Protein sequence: CASSQGDGQSNQPQHF.

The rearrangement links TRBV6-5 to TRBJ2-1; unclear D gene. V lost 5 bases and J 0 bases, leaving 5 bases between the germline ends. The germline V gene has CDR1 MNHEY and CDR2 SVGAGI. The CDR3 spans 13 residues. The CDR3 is CASSPSSYNEQFF. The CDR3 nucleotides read TGTGCCAGCAGTCCTAGCTCCTACAATGAGCAGTTCTTC.

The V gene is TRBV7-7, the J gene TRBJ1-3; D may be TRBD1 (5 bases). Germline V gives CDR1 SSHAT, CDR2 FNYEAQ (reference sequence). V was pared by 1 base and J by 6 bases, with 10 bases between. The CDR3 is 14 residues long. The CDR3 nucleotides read TGTGCCAGCAGCTTAGATCAGGGCGCAAACACCATATATTTT. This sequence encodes CASSLDQGANTIYF.

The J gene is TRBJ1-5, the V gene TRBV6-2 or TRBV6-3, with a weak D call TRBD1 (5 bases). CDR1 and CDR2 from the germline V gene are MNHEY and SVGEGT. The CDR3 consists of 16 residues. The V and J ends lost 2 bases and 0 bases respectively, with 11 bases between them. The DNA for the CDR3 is TGTGCCAGCAGTTACGTCGCGGGACCTAGCAATCAGCCCCAGCATTTT. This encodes CASSYVAGPSNQPQHF.

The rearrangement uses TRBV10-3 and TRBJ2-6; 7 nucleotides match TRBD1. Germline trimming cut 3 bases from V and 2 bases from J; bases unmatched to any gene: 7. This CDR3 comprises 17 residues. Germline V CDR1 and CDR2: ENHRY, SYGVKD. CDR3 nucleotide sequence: TGTGCCATCAGTGACCCACAGGGGATCACTGGGGCCAACGTCCTGACTTTC. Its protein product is CAISDPQGITGANVLTF.

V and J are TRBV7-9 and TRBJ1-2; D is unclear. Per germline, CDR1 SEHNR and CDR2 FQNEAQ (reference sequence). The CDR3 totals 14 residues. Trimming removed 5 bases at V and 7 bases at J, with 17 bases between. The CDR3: CASSPRSGLGGYTF. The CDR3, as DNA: TGTGCCAGCAGCCCCCGTTCGGGTTTAGGTGGCTACACCTTC. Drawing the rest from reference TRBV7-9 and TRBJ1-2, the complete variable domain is DTGVSQNPRHKITKRGQNVTFRCDPISEHNRLYWYRQTLGQGPEFLTYFQNEAQLEKSRLLSDRFSAERPKGSFSTLEIQRTEQGDSAMYLCASSPRSGLGGYTFGSGTRLTVV.

CDR3 sequence reads: CASSLEGGWETQYF. For the CDR3, the DNA is TGCGCCAGCAGCTTGGAAGGAGGGTGGGAGACCCAGTACTTC. The chain is built from TRBV5-1 and TRBJ2-5; D perhaps matches TRBD2 (6 bases). The germline V and J ends were trimmed by 0 bases and 5 bases, with 11 bases remaining between them. Germline CDR1 SGHRS, CDR2 YFSETQ. The CDR3 has 14 residues.

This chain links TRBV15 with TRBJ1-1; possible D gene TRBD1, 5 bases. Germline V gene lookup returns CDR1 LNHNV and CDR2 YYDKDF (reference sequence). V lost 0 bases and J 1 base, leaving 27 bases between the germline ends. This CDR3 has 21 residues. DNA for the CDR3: TGTGCCACCAGCAGAGATTTGGGAGCCAGGGTAAGGGGAGGTCGGAACACTGAAGCTTTCTTT. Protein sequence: CATSRDLGARVRGGRNTEAFF. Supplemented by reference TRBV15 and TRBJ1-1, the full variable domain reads DAMVIQNPRYQVTQFGKPVTLSCSQTLNHNVMYWYQQKSSQAPKLLFHYYDKDFNNEADTPDNFQSRRPNTSFCFLDIRSPGLGDTAMYLCATSRDLGARVRGGRNTEAFFGQGTRLTVV.

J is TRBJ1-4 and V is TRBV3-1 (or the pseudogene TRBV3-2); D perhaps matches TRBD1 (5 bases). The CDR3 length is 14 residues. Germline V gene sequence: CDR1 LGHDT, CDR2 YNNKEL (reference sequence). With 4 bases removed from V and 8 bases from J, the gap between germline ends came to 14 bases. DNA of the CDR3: TGTGCCAGCAGCCTCGGAGGCGGGGACGAAAAACTGTTTTTT. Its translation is CASSLGGGDEKLFF.

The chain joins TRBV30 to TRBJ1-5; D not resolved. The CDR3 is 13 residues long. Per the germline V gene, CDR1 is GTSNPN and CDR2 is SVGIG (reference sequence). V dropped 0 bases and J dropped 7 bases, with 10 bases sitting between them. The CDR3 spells CAWSVNSPQPQHF. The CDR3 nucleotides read TGTGCCTGGAGTGTAAACTCCCCCCAGCCCCAGCATTTT.

The CDR3 nucleotides read TGTGCCACCAGCAGAGATTCGGCAGGCGGGAGACCCCAGCATTTT. This codes for CATSRDSAGGRPQHF. V and J are TRBV15 and TRBJ1-5; D unclear. V shed 0 bases and J shed 10 bases, with 16 bases lying between them. The CDR3 consists of 15 residues. Germline CDR1 and CDR2: LNHNV and YYDKDF (reference sequence).

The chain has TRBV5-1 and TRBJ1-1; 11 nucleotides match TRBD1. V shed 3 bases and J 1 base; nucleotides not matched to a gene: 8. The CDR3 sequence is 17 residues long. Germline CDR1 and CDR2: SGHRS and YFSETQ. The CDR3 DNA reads TGCGCCAGCAGCTCGACGGGGACAGGGGGGTGGAACACTGAAGCTTTCTTT. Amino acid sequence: CASSSTGTGGWNTEAFF. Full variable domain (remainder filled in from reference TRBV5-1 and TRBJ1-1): KAGVTQTPRYLIKTRGQQVTLSCSPISGHRSVSWYQQTPGQGLQFLFEYFSETQRNKGNFPGRFSGRQFSNSRSEMNVSTLELGDSALYLCASSSTGTGGWNTEAFFGQGTRLTVV.

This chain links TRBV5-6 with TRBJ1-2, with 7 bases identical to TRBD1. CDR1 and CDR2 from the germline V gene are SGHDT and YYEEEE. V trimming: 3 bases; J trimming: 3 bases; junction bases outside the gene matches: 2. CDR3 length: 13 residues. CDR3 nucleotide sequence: TGTGCCAGCAGCTCCGACAGGGACTATGGCTACACCTTC. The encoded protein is CASSSDRDYGYTF.

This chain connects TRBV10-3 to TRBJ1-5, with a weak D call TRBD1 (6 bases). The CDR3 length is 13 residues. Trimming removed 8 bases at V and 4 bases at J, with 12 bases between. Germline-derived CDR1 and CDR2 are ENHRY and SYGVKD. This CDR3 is CAIADSGNQPQHF. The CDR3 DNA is TGTGCCATCGCGGACAGCGGAAATCAGCCCCAGCATTTT.

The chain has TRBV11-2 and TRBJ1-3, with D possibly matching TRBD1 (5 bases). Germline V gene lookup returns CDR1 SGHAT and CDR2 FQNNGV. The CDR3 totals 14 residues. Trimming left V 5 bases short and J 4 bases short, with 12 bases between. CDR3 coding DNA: TGTGCCAGCAGCCCCCAGGGTAGGGGAAACACCATATATTTT. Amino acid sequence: CASSPQGRGNTIYF.

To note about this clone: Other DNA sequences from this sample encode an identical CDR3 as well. Here the CDR3 reads CASSLGVTSPSTDTQYF. The DNA for the CDR3 is TGTGCCAGCAGCTTAGGGGTGACTAGCCCCAGCACAGATACGCAGTATTTT. The gene calls are TRBV11-3 and TRBJ2-3, with 7 bases aligning to TRBD2. Germline loops: CDR1 SGHNT, CDR2 YENEEA. The CDR3 covers 17 residues. The ends lost 1 base at V and 0 bases at J; junction bases unmatched: 7.

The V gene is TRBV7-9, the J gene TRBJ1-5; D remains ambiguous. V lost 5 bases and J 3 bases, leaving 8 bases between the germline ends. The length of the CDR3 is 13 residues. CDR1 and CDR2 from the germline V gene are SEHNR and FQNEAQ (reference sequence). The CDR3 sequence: CASSARDNQPQHF. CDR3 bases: TGTGCCAGCAGCGCCCGGGACAATCAGCCCCAGCATTTT. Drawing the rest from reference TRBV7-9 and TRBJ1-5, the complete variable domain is DTGVSQNPRHKITKRGQNVTFRCDPISEHNRLYWYRQTLGQGPEFLTYFQNEAQLEKSRLLSDRFSAERPKGSFSTLEIQRTEQGDSAMYLCASSARDNQPQHFGDGTRLSIL.

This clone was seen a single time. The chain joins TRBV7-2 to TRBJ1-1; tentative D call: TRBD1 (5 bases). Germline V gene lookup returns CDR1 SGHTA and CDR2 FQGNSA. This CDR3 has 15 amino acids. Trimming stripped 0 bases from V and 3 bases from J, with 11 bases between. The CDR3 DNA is TGTGCCAGCAGCTTAGCGGAGGGGCGGGACACTGAAGCTTTCTTT. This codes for CASSLAEGRDTEAFF.

CDR3 nucleotide sequence: TGTGCCAGCAGCTCGAGCCCGCGGACAGGGAGGCATTTT. It is translated as CASSSSPRTGRHF. The J gene is TRBJ1-5, the V gene TRBV27, with TRBD1 matching 8 bases. V was pared by 6 bases and J by 15 bases, with 13 bases of the junction left unmatched. Germline CDR1 MNHEY, CDR2 SMNVEV (reference sequence). This CDR3 region has 13 residues.

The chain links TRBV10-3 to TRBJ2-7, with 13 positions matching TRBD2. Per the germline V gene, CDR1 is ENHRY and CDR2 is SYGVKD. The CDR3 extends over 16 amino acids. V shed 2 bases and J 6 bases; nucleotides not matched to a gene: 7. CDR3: CAISEPGLAGPREQYF. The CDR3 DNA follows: TGTGCCATCAGTGAGCCGGGACTAGCGGGACCTCGCGAGCAGTACTTC.

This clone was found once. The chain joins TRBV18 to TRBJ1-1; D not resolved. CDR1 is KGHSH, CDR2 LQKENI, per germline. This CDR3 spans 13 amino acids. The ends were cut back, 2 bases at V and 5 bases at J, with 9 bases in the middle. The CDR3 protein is CASSPEGGTEAFF. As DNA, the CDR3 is TGTGCCAGCTCACCAGAGGGAGGAACTGAAGCTTTCTTT. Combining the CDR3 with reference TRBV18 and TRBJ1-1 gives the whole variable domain NAGVMQNPRHLVRRRGQEARLRCSPMKGHSHVYWYRQLPEEGLKFMVYLQKENIIDESGMPKERFSAEFPKEGPSILRIQQVVRGDSAAYFCASSPEGGTEAFFGQGTRLTVV.

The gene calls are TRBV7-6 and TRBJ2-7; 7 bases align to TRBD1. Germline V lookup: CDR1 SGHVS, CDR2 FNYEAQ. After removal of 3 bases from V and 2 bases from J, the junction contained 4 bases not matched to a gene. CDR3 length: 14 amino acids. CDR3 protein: CASSLGQRTYEQYF. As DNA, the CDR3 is TGTGCCAGCAGCTTGGGACAGCGTACCTACGAGCAGTACTTC.

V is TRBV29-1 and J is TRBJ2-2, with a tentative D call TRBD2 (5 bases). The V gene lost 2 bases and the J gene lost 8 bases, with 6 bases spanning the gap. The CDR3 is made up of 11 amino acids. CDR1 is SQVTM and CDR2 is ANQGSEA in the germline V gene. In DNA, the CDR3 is TGCAGCGTTGAAACGGGGGGGGAGCTGTTTTTT. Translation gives CSVETGGELFF.

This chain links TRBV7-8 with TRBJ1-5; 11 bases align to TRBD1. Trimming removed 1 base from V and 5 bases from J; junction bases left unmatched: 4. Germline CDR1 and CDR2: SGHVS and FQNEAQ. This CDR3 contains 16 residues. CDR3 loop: CASSLGTGGLYQPQHF. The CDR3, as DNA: TGTGCCAGCAGCTTAGGGACAGGGGGCCTTTATCAGCCCCAGCATTTT. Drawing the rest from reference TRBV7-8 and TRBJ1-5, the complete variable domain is GAGVSQSPRYKVAKRGQDVALRCDPISGHVSLFWYQQALGQGPEFLTYFQNEAQLDKSGLPSDRFFAERPEGSVSTLKIQRTQQEDSAVYLCASSLGTGGLYQPQHFGDGTRLSIL.

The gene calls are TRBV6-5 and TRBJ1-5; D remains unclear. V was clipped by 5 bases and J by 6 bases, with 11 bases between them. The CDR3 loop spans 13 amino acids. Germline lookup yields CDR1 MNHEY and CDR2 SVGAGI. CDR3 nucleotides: TGTGCCAGCAGTCCGAGCGGCGGTCAGCCCCAGCATTTT. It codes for CASSPSGGQPQHF.

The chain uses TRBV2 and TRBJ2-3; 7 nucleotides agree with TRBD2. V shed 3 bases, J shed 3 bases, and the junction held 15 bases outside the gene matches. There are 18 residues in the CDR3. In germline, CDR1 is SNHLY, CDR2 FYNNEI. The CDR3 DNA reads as TGTGCCAGCAGTGAGCAGGGTCTGGGGAGGACTAGTACAGATACGCAGTATTTT. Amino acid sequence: CASSEQGLGRTSTDTQYF.

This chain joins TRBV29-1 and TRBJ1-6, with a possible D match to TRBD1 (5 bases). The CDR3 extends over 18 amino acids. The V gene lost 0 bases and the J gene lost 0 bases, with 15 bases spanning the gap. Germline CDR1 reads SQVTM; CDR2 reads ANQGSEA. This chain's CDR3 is CSVEECRQGSSYNSPLHF. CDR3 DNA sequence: TGCAGCGTTGAAGAGTGCAGGCAGGGTAGCTCCTATAATTCACCCCTCCACTTT. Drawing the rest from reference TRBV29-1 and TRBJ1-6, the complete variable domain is SAVISQKPSRDICQRGTSLTIQCQVDSQVTMMFWYRQQPGQSLTLIATANQGSEATYESGFVIDKFPISRPNLTFSTLTVSNMSPEDSSIYLCSVEECRQGSSYNSPLHFGNGTRLTVT.

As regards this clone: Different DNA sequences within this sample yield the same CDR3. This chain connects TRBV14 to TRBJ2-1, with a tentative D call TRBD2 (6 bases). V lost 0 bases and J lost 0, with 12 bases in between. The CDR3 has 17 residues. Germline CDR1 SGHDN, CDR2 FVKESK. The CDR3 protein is CASSQDRGTFSYNEQFF. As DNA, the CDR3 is TGTGCCAGCAGCCAAGATCGCGGGACCTTCTCCTACAATGAGCAGTTCTTC.